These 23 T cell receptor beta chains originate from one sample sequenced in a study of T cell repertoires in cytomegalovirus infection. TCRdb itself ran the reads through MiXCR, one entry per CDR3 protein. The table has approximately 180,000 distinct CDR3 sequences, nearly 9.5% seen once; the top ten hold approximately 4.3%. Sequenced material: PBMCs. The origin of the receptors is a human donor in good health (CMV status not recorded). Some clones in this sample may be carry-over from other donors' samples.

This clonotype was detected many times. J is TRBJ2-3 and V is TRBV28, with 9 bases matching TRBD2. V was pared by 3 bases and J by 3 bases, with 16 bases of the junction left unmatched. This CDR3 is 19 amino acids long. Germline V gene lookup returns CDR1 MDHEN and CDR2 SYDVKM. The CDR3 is CASSFVLVAGGTGTDTQYF. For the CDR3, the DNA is TGTGCCAGCAGTTTTGTTCTAGTCGCGGGAGGGACGGGGACAGATACGCAGTATTTT. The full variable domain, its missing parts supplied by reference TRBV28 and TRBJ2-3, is DVKVTQSSRYLVKRTGEKVFLECVQDMDHENMFWYRQDPGLGLRLIYFSYDVKMKEKGDIPEGYSVSREKKERFSLILESASTNQTSMYLCASSFVLVAGGTGTDTQYFGPGTRLTVL.

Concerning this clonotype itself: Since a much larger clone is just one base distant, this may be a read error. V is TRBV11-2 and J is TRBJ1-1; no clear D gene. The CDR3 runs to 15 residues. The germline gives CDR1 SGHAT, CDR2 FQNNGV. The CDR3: CANSLVTHGMAEAFF. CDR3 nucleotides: TGTGCCAACAGCTTAGTGACACATGGGATGGCTGAAGCTTTCTTT.

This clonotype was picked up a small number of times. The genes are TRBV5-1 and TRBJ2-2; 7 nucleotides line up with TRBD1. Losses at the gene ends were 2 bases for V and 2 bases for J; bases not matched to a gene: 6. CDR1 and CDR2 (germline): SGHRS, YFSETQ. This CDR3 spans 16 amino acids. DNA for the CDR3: TGCGCCAGCAGCTTTACCGGGACAGACAACACCGGGGAGCTGTTTTTT. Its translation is CASSFTGTDNTGELFF.

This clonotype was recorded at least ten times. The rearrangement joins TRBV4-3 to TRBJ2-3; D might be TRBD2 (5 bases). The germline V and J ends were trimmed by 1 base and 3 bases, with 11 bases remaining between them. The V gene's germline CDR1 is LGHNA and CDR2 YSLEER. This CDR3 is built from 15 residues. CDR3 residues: CASSQARARTDTQYF. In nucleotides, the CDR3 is TGCGCCAGCAGCCAAGCGAGGGCCCGGACAGATACGCAGTATTTT.

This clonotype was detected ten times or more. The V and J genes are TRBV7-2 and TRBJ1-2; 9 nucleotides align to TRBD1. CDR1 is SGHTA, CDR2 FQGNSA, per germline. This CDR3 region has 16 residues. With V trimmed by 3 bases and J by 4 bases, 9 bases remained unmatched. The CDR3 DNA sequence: TGTGCCAGCAGCTTTCCCGGGACAGGGTCTGGCTATGGCTACACCTTC. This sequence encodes CASSFPGTGSGYGYTF.

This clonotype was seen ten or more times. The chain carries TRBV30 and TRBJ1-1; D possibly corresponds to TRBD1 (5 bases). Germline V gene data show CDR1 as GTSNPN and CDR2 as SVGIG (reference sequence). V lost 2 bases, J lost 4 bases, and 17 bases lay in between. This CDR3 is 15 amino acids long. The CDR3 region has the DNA TGTGCCTGGAGTTATACCGGGGCCCGGAGCACTGAAGCTTTCTTT. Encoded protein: CAWSYTGARSTEAFF.

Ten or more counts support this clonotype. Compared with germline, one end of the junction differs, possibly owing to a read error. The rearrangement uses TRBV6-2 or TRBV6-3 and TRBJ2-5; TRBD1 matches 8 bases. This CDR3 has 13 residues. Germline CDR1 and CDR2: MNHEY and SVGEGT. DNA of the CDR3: TGTGCCAGCAGTTACGGGACAGGACAGGGAACGGACTTC. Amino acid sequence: CASSYGTGQGTDF.

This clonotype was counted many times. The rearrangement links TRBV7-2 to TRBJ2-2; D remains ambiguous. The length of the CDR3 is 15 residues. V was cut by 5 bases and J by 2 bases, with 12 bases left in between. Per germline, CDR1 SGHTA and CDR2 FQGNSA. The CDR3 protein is CASSPDLFNTGELFF. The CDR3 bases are TGTGCCAGCAGCCCAGACCTCTTTAACACCGGGGAGCTGTTTTTT.

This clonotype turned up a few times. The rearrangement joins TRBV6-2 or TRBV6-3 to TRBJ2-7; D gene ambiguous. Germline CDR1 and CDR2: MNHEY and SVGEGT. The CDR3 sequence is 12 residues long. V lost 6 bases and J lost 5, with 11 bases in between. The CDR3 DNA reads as TGTGCCAGCAGGGAAAGAAGCGACGAGCAGTACTTC. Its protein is CASRERSDEQYF.

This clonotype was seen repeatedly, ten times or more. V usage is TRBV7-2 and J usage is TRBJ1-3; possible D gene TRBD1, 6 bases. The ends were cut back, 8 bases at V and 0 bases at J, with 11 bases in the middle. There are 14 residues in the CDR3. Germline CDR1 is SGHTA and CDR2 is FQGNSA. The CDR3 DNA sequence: TGTGCCAGCGGGGGGGGCCACTCTGGAAACACCATATATTTT. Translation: CASGGGHSGNTIYF.

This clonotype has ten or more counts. The CDR3 region is CASSDSSGANVLTF. The DNA for the CDR3 is TGTGCCAGCAGTGATAGCTCTGGGGCCAACGTCCTGACTTTC. The chain combines TRBV25-1 with TRBJ2-6; D is ambiguous. V was clipped by 3 bases and J by 0 bases, with 3 bases between them. This CDR3 is built from 14 residues. In germline, CDR1 is MGHDK, CDR2 SYGVNS.

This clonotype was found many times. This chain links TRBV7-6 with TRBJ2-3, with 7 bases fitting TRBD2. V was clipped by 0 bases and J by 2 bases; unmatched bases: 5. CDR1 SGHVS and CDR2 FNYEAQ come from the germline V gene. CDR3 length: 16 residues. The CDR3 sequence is CASSLAGGGPTDTQYF. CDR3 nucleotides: TGTGCCAGCAGCTTAGCTGGCGGGGGACCCACAGATACGCAGTATTTT. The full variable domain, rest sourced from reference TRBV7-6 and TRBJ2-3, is GAGVSQSPRYKVTKRGQDVALRCDPISGHVSLYWYRQALGQGPEFLTYFNYEAQQDKSGLPNDRFSAERPEGSISTLTIQRTEQRDSAMYRCASSLAGGGPTDTQYFGPGTRLTVL.

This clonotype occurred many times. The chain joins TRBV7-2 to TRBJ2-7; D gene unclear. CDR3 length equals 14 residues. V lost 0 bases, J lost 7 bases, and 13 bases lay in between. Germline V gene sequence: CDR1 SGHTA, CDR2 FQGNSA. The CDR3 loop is CASSLAADQREQYF. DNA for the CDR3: TGTGCCAGCAGCTTAGCGGCGGACCAGAGGGAGCAGTACTTC. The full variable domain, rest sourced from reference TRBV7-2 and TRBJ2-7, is GAGVSQSPSNKVTEKGKDVELRCDPISGHTALYWYRQSLGQGLEFLIYFQGNSAPDKSGLPSDRFSAERTGGSVSTLTIQRTQQEDSAVYLCASSLAADQREQYFGPGTRLTVT.

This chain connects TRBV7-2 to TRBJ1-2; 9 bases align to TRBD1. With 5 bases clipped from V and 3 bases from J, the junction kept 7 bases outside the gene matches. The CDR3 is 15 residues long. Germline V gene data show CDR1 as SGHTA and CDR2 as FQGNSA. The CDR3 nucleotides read TGTGCCAGCAGCCCCCGGGACAGGGTCTACTATGGCTACACCTTC. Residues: CASSPRDRVYYGYTF.

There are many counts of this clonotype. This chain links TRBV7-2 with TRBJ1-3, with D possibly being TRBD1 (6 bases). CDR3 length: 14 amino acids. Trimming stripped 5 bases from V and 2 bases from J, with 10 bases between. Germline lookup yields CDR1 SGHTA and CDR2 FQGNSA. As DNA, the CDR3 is TGTGCCAGCAGCAAGAGGGGGGCTGGAAACACCATATATTTT. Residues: CASSKRGAGNTIYF.

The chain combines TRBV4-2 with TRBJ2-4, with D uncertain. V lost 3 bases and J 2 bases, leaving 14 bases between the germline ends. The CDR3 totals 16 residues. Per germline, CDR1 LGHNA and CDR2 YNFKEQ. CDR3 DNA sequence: TGTGCCAGCAGCCATGTAGCTGGTGAGACCAAAAACATTCAGTACTTC. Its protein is CASSHVAGETKNIQYF.

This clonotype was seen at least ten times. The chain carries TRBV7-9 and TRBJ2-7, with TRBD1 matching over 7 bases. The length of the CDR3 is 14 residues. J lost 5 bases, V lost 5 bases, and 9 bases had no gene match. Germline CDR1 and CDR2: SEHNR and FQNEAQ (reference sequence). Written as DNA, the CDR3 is TGTGCCAGCAGCATACAGGGGTCCGGGGACGAGCAGTACTTC. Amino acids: CASSIQGSGDEQYF.

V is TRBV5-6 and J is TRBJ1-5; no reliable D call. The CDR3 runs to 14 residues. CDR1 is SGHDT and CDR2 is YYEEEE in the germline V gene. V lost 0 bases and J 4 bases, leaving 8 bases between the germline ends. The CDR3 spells CASSLATANQPQHF. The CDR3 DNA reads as TGTGCCAGCAGCTTGGCAACAGCAAATCAGCCCCAGCATTTT.

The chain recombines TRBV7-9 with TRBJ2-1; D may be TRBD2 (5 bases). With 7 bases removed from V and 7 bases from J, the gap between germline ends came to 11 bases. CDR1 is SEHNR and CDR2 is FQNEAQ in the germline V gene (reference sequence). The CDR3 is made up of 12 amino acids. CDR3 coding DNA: TGTGCCAGCACCAAACCGGGGAATGAGCAGTTCTTC. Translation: CASTKPGNEQFF.

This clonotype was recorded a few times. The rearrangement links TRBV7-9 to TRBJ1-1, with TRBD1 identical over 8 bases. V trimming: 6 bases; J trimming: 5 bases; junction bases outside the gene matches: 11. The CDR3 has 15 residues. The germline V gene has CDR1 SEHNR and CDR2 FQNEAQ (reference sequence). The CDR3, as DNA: TGTGCCAGCAGTCCCCCAGGGGGCGCCGGTACTGAAGCTTTCTTT. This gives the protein CASSPPGGAGTEAFF.

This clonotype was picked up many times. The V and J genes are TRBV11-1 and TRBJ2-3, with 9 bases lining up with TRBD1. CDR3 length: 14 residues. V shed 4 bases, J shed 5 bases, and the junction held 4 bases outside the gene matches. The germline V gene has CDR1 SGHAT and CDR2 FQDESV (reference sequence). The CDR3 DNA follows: TGTGCCAGCAGCTCGGGACAGGGACAAGATACGCAGTATTTT. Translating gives CASSSGQGQDTQYF.

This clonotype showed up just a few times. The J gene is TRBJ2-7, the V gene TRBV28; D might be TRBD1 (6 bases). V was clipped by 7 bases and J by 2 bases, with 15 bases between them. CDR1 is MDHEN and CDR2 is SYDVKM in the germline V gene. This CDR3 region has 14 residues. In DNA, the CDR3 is TGTGCCAGCACCCCGACAGGACGAACCTACGAGCAGTACTTC. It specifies CASTPTGRTYEQYF.

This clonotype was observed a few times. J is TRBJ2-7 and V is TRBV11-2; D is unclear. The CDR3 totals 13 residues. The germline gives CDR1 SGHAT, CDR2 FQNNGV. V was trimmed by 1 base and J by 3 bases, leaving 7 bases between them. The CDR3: CASSLGNIYEQYF. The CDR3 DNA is TGTGCCAGCAGCTTAGGGAACATCTACGAGCAGTACTTC.